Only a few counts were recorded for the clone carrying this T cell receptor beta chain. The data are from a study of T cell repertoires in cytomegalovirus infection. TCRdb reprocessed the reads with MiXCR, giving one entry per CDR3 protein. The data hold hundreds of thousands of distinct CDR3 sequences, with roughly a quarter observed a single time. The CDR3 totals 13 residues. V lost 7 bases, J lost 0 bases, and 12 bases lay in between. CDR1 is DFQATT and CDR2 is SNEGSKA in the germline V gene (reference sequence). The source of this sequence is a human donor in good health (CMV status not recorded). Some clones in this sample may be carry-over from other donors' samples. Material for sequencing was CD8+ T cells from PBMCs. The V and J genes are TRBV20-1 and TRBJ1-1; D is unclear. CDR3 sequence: CSVGWGLNTEAFF. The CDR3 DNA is TGCAGTGTTGGGTGGGGATTGAACACTGAAGCTTTCTTT.